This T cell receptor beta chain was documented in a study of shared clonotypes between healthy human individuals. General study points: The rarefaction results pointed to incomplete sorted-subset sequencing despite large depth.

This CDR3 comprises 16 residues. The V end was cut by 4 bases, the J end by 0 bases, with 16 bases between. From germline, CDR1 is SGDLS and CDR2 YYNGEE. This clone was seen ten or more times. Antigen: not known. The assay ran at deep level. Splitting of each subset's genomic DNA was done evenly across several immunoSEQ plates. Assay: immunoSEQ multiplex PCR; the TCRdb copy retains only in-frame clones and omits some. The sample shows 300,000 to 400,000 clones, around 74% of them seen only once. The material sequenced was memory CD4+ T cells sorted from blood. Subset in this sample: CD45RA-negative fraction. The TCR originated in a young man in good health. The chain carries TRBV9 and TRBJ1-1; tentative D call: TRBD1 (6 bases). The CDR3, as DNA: TGTGCCAGCAGCCCACTCTCGGACAGTCTGAACACTGAAGCTTTCTTT. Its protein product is CASSPLSDSLNTEAFF.